This T cell receptor (beta chain) was recorded in a study of blood T cell repertoires in COVID-19. Looking at the study overall: The samples span acute and convalescent COVID-19 from the United States, Italy and Spain. T cells, B-cell-depleted T cells, or PBMCs supplied cDNA or gDNA.

CDR1 and CDR2 from the germline V gene are LNHDA and SQIVND (reference sequence). The CDR3 spans 13 residues. V gave up 6 bases and J gave up 6 bases, with 11 bases separating them. Authors' processing steps: Amplifying reference gene primers gave estimates of nucleated cell counts. The protocol was immunoSEQ multiplex PCR, while the TCRdb copy is restricted to in-frame clones and leaves out a portion. That table is the source of V, J and clone size, and D and trimming were worked out from the DNA. The sample yields 75,000 to 100,000 clones, 88% seen once. The receptor's source is a man aged 65 to 85 with acute or convalescent COVID-19. V gene TRBV19 combines with J gene TRBJ2-2; tentatively, D is TRBD1 (6 bases). Sequences were obtained from peripheral blood. CDR3 loop: CASRAGAPGELFF. CDR3 sequence (DNA): TGTGCCAGTAGGGCAGGGGCCCCCGGGGAGCTGTTTTTT.